Below, 18 T cell receptor beta chains from the same sample are listed, as sequenced in a study of blood T cell repertoires in COVID-19. Method: immunoSEQ multiplex PCR; TCRdb's copy keeps in-frame clones and lacks some. This sample has some 350,000 clones, with 80% to 90% found just once. The sample was PBMCs or T cells enriched from blood (not recorded which). Every receptor here comes from a man aged 18 to 29 who had recovered from COVID-19.

The chain carries TRBV24-1 and TRBJ2-2; D not resolved. Germline V gene data show CDR1 as KGHDR and CDR2 as SFDVKD. V dropped 8 bases and J dropped 6 bases, with 9 bases sitting between them. This CDR3 has 12 residues. CDR3 bases: TGTGCCACCACGGCAGGTCCCGGGGAGCTGTTTTTT. Translated, it gives CATTAGPGELFF.

The chain carries TRBV4-2 and TRBJ2-3; TRBD2 agrees at 9 bases. CDR1 is LGHNA, CDR2 YNFKEQ, per germline. Losses at the gene ends were 1 base for V and 6 bases for J; bases not matched to a gene: 14. The CDR3 totals 18 residues. The CDR3 spells CASSQVSPRRGGLDTQYF. CDR3 DNA: TGTGCCAGCAGCCAAGTCAGCCCGAGGCGGGGGGGCTTGGATACGCAGTATTTT.

The rearrangement links TRBV5-1 to TRBJ2-7, with D possibly being TRBD1 (6 bases). The CDR3 sequence is 13 residues long. The germline V and J ends were trimmed by 7 bases and 6 bases, with 17 bases remaining between them. Per the germline V gene, CDR1 is SGHRS and CDR2 is YFSETQ. The CDR3 DNA reads as TGCGCCAGCGCCCTGGGGGCGAGGGGCGAGCAGTACTTC. Its protein is CASALGARGEQYF.

The rearrangement uses TRBV18 and TRBJ2-3; D not certain. This CDR3 region has 15 residues. Germline values: CDR1 KGHSH, CDR2 LQKENI. With 1 base removed from V and 0 bases from J, the gap between germline ends came to 8 bases. The CDR3 DNA reads TGTGCCAGCTCACCACTATTTACTAGCACAGATACGCAGTATTTT. Translating gives CASSPLFTSTDTQYF.

CDR3 amino acids: CASSQGPTGVQETQYF. The CDR3 DNA follows: TGCGCCAGCAGCCAGGGACCCACAGGGGTTCAAGAGACCCAGTACTTC. V gene TRBV4-1 combines with J gene TRBJ2-5; 7 bases match TRBD1. Per germline, CDR1 MGHRA and CDR2 YSYEKL. The CDR3 covers 16 residues. The V segment lost 3 bases and the J segment 2 bases; nucleotides outside the gene matches: 9.

The CDR3, as DNA: TGTGCCAGCAGCTTGAATTGGGGCGAGACCCAGTACTTC. This translates into CASSLNWGETQYF. The chain carries TRBV5-4 and TRBJ2-5; D may be TRBD1 (5 bases). The CDR3 has 13 residues. V was cut by 1 base and J by 5 bases, with 9 bases left in between. The germline gives CDR1 SGHNT, CDR2 YYREEE (reference sequence).

The chain is built from TRBV7-8 and TRBJ2-1, with 10 bases lining up with TRBD2. The V gene end was trimmed by 5 bases and the J gene end by 4 bases; junction bases not matched to a gene: 8. Looked up from germline, CDR1 is SGHVS and CDR2 is FQNEAQ. This CDR3 spans 16 amino acids. CDR3 coding DNA: TGTGCCAGCAGCCCGCGCGGACTAGCGGCGTACAATGAGCAGTTCTTC. Protein sequence: CASSPRGLAAYNEQFF.

The chain couples TRBV3-1 (or the pseudogene TRBV3-2) to TRBJ1-6; a possible D gene is TRBD1 (6 bases). The germline CDR1 and CDR2 sequences are LGHDT and YNNKEL (reference sequence). The V and J ends lost 2 bases and 6 bases respectively, with 8 bases between them. This CDR3 comprises 14 residues. The CDR3 spells CASSQTGLNSPLHF. In DNA, the CDR3 is TGTGCCAGCAGCCAAACAGGGCTTAATTCACCCCTCCACTTT.

For the CDR3, the DNA is TGTGCCAGCCTAATGACAAGGGAGATCGGGTATGGCTACACCTTC. Translation: CASLMTREIGYGYTF. The rearrangement uses TRBV2 and TRBJ1-2, with D uncertain. Germline CDR1 reads SNHLY; CDR2 reads FYNNEI. V was clipped by 8 bases and J by 5 bases, with 21 bases between them. The CDR3 runs 15 residues.

V gene TRBV5-5 combines with J gene TRBJ2-3; 15 nucleotides line up with TRBD2. The CDR3 totals 18 residues. With V trimmed by 5 bases and J by 2 bases, 9 bases remained unmatched. Germline values: CDR1 SGHKS, CDR2 YYEKEE (reference sequence). CDR3 in amino acids: CASSQGLAGGFLTDTQYF. CDR3 sequence (DNA): TGTGCCAGCAGTCAGGGACTAGCGGGAGGCTTCCTCACAGATACGCAGTATTTT.

The chain employs TRBV3-1 (or the pseudogene TRBV3-2) and TRBJ2-7; 7 bases line up with TRBD1. V was clipped by 6 bases and J by 6 bases; unmatched bases: 8. Germline V gene lookup returns CDR1 LGHDT and CDR2 YNNKEL (reference sequence). This CDR3 has 13 amino acids. CDR3 sequence: CASSYDRAPEQYF. The CDR3 DNA reads as TGTGCCAGCAGTTACGACAGGGCGCCCGAGCAGTACTTC.

The rearrangement links TRBV9 to TRBJ2-1, with 9 positions matching TRBD2. The V gene's germline CDR1 is SGDLS and CDR2 YYNGEE. With 4 bases clipped from V and 4 bases from J, the junction kept 9 bases outside the gene matches. The CDR3 has 16 amino acids. DNA for the CDR3: TGTGCCAGCAGCTTCATACCGGGACTAGCTTACAATGAGCAGTTCTTC. Translating it yields CASSFIPGLAYNEQFF.

This rearrangement joins TRBV15 to TRBJ1-1; 10 positions agree with TRBD1. The CDR3 length is 16 residues. Germline V lookup: CDR1 LNHNV, CDR2 YYDKDF (reference sequence). Trimming removed 0 bases from V and 5 bases from J; junction bases left unmatched: 6. This chain's CDR3 is CATSRDAADRGTEAFF. Here the CDR3 DNA reads TGTGCCACCAGCAGAGATGCGGCGGACAGGGGGACTGAAGCTTTCTTT.

Only one count was recorded for this clone. The chain recombines TRBV3-1 (or the pseudogene TRBV3-2) with TRBJ2-4; D unresolved. Germline values: CDR1 LGHDT, CDR2 YNNKEL (reference sequence). The CDR3 loop spans 15 amino acids. The V and J ends lost 1 base and 0 bases respectively, with 7 bases between them. The CDR3 here is CASSQGGRAKNIQYF. The CDR3, as DNA: TGTGCCAGCAGCCAAGGCGGTCGAGCCAAAAACATTCAGTACTTC.

The genes are TRBV30 and TRBJ1-3; 7 nucleotides align to TRBD1. Trimming took 8 bases from V and 8 from J; bases not matched to a gene: 9. This CDR3 contains 12 residues. The germline V gene encodes CDR1 GTSNPN and CDR2 SVGIG (reference sequence). This CDR3 reads CAIGAGGYTIYF. The CDR3 DNA follows: TGTGCCATTGGGGCAGGGGGATACACCATATATTTT.

The gene calls are TRBV18 and TRBJ1-3; TRBD1 agrees at 7 bases. The CDR3 covers 16 residues. Germline V gives CDR1 KGHSH, CDR2 LQKENI. J lost 0 bases, V lost 4 bases, and 6 bases had no gene match. The CDR3 sequence: CASSLNRGGSGNTIYF. The CDR3 bases are TGTGCCAGCTCACTTAACAGGGGAGGCTCTGGAAACACCATATATTTT.

This chain links TRBV3-1 (or the pseudogene TRBV3-2) with TRBJ1-5; 9 nucleotides match TRBD1. Germline V gives CDR1 LGHDT, CDR2 YNNKEL (reference sequence). Trimming at V came to 1 base and at J to 4 bases, leaving 5 bases not matched to a gene. The length of the CDR3 is 16 residues. This chain's CDR3 is CASSQAGQGANQPQHF. CDR3 DNA: TGTGCCAGCAGCCAAGCGGGACAGGGAGCGAATCAGCCCCAGCATTTT.

This chain connects TRBV19 to TRBJ1-1; D gene unclear. The CDR3 has 13 amino acids. The germline V and J ends were trimmed by 2 bases and 11 bases, with 15 bases remaining between them. Germline V CDR1 and CDR2: LNHDA, SQIVND (reference sequence). Written as DNA, the CDR3 is TGTGCCAGTAGTATATTGGGAGGTTTTGAGGCTTTCTTT. Translated, it gives CASSILGGFEAFF.